Sequencing of this T cell receptor beta chain was carried out in a study of blood T cell repertoires in COVID-19. As for the study in general: Spain, Italy and the United States supplied samples that represented acute and convalescent COVID-19. Sample material is recorded as cDNA or gDNA derived from T cells, B-cell-depleted T cells, or PBMCs.

Authors' processing steps: Researchers report that nucleated cell counts were estimated from reference gene primer amplification. Generated by immunoSEQ multiplex PCR, the TCRdb table keeps only in-frame clones and is missing some. V, J and clone size were drawn from that table, and D and trimming were deduced from the DNA. The sample shows over 200,000 clones, roughly 80% of them seen only once. The CDR3 has 16 residues. Germline V CDR1 and CDR2: LNHDA, SQIVND (reference sequence). V shed 9 bases and J 5 bases; nucleotides not matched to a gene: 13. The chain recombines TRBV19 with TRBJ1-3; 10 positions agree with TRBD1. The receptor was derived from a woman aged 80 or over with acute or convalescent COVID-19. Sequencing input: peripheral blood. DNA for the CDR3: TGTGCCAGCCATCCGGGACAGGGGAGCGGGAGAAACACCATATATTTT. As protein: CASHPGQGSGRNTIYF.